This is a list of T cell receptor beta chains from one sample in a study of cytomegalovirus exposure and HLA in healthy donors. Profiled with immunoSEQ multiplex PCR; TCRdb holds only in-frame clones, not every one. The sample holds approximately 300,000 clones, roughly 90% seen once. The sequenced sample consisted of PBMCs. These receptors were taken from a woman under 30 in good health and CMV-seronegative. Each CDR3 is given with its conserved first and last residue. The D gene is left open where the match is weak. Expanded clones get a size class; other rows say once, few or many, or leave the size out.

V gene,J gene,clone size,D gene,CDR3 protein,CDR3 DNA
TRBV4-3,TRBJ2-7,NA,NA,CASSQALSSPLEQYF,TGCGCCAGCAGCCAAGCCCTGAGTTCGCCTCTCGAGCAGTACTTC
TRBV7-2,TRBJ2-7,NA,TRBD2,CASSSSSGTSSYEQYF,TGTGCCAGCAGCTCGTCTAGCGGGACGAGCTCCTACGAGCAGTACTTC
TRBV6-1,TRBJ2-1,NA,NA,CASSEAQGPNEQFF,TGTGCCAGCAGTGAAGCCCAGGGGCCCAATGAGCAGTTCTTC
TRBV27,TRBJ2-2,NA,TRBD2,CASSLPAAGLATGELFF,TGTGCCAGCAGTTTACCCGCCGCGGGACTAGCGACCGGGGAGCTGTTTTTT
TRBV7-2,TRBJ2-7,NA,TRBD1,CASSLNRGPYEQYF,TGTGCCAGCAGCTTAAACAGGGGTCCCTACGAGCAGTACTTC
TRBV4-3,TRBJ1-2,NA,TRBD1,CASSQDLPGQGALYGYTF,TGCGCCAGCAGCCAAGATCTCCCAGGACAGGGGGCACTCTATGGCTACACCTTC
TRBV19,TRBJ2-3,NA,TRBD2,CASRLSGRTTDTQYF,TGTGCCAGTAGACTAAGCGGGAGGACCACAGATACGCAGTATTTT
TRBV10-3,TRBJ2-3,NA,NA,CASREGTSTDTQYF,TGTGCCAGCAGAGAGGGGACTAGCACAGATACGCAGTATTTT
TRBV7-2,TRBJ1-1,NA,NA,CASRETGDTEAFF,TGTGCCAGCAGAGAAACCGGTGACACTGAAGCTTTCTTT
TRBV5-4,TRBJ2-2,NA,TRBD2,CASSLGLAGGRNTGELFF,TGTGCCAGCAGCTTGGGACTAGCGGGAGGCAGGAACACCGGGGAGCTGTTTTTT
TRBV7-2,TRBJ1-2,NA,NA,CASSLDQGTDGYTF,TGTGCCAGCAGCTTAGACCAGGGCACGGATGGCTACACCTTC
TRBV28,TRBJ2-1,NA,NA,CASSLWASSYNEQFF,TGTGCCAGCAGTTTATGGGCTAGCTCCTACAATGAGCAGTTCTTC
TRBV27,TRBJ1-4,NA,NA,CASRDYETTNEKLFF,TGTGCCAGCAGGGACTACGAAACAACTAATGAAAAACTGTTTTTT
TRBV7-9,TRBJ1-4,NA,TRBD1,CATPQGATNEKLFF,TGTGCCACCCCTCAGGGGGCAACTAATGAAAAACTGTTTTTT
TRBV29-1,TRBJ1-4,NA,NA,CSARDTGEKLFF,TGCAGCGCTCGGGACACTGGGGAAAAACTGTTTTTT
TRBV5-1,TRBJ2-1,NA,NA,CASSLEWTSNEQFF,TGCGCCAGCAGCTTGGAATGGACAAGTAATGAGCAGTTCTTC
TRBV28,TRBJ2-5,once,TRBD1,CASSRGQGPQETQYF,TGTGCCAGCAGTCGAGGACAGGGACCCCAAGAGACCCAGTACTTC
TRBV4-3,TRBJ2-7,NA,NA,CASSQDHPGPYEQYF,TGCGCCAGCAGCCAAGATCATCCAGGGCCCTACGAGCAGTACTTC
TRBV9,TRBJ1-2,NA,NA,CASSAATTYYGYTF,TGTGCCAGCAGCGCGGCCACTACCTACTATGGCTACACCTTC
TRBV5-1,TRBJ1-1,NA,NA,CASGGGGLAEAFF,TGCGCCAGCGGGGGAGGAGGTCTTGCGGAAGCTTTCTTT
TRBV7-2,TRBJ2-3,few,TRBD2,CASSSSGNGAQYF,TGTGCCAGCAGCTCCAGCGGGAACGGGGCGCAGTATTTT
TRBV28,TRBJ2-2,NA,TRBD2,CASSPLTSGRTGELFF,TGTGCCAGCAGCCCATTGACTAGCGGGAGGACCGGGGAGCTGTTTTTT
TRBV6-5,TRBJ1-2,NA,NA,CASSPAPVGAEGYTF,TGTGCCAGCAGCCCCGCCCCGGTGGGAGCTGAGGGCTACACCTTC
TRBV27,TRBJ1-2,NA,TRBD1,CASRPGQGIYGYTF,TGTGCCAGCAGACCGGGACAGGGCATCTATGGCTACACCTTC
TRBV7-2,TRBJ2-7,few,TRBD1,CASSLTGGQEQYF,TGTGCCAGCAGCTTGACAGGGGGCCAGGAGCAGTACTTC
TRBV5-1,TRBJ2-7,NA,TRBD2,CASSLVGTSGRGVYEQYF,TGCGCCAGCAGCTTGGTCGGGACTAGCGGGAGAGGGGTCTACGAGCAGTACTTC
TRBV5-4,TRBJ2-1,NA,TRBD2,CATQGLAGGVEQFF,TGTGCCACGCAGGGACTAGCGGGAGGGGTTGAGCAGTTCTTC
TRBV11-2,TRBJ2-1,NA,TRBD1,CASSPTIPVGTGQFF,TGTGCCAGCAGCCCCACTATCCCCGTTGGGACAGGTCAGTTCTTC
TRBV27,TRBJ1-2,NA,NA,CASGGIANYGYTF,TGTGCCAGCGGCGGGATAGCAAACTATGGCTACACCTTC
TRBV14,TRBJ2-1,NA,TRBD2,CASSQDLTSGRTRASSYNEQFF,TGTGCCAGCAGCCAAGATTTAACTAGCGGTAGAACCCGCGCAAGCTCCTACAATGAGCAGTTCTTC
TRBV4-3,TRBJ2-7,NA,TRBD2,CASSQDQTSGGSYEQYF,TGCGCCAGCAGCCAAGATCAAACTAGCGGGGGGTCCTACGAGCAGTACTTC